This T cell receptor (beta chain) was sequenced during a study of cytomegalovirus exposure and HLA in healthy donors. Points on this clone: The target antigen is unknown.

Findings and caveats of the study: The authors excluded some V segments, including TRBV6-2 and TRBV6-3, as indistinguishable.

Both 60 Vbeta primers and 13 Jbeta primers went into the PCR. The protocol was immunoSEQ multiplex PCR, while the TCRdb copy is restricted to in-frame clones and leaves out a portion. The listing contains around 140,000 clones. As for the donors, each was a healthy bone marrow donor. Germline V gene data show CDR1 as MDHEN and CDR2 as SYDVKM. The CDR3 runs 16 residues. V lost 4 bases and J lost 4, with 19 bases in between. This chain joins TRBV28 and TRBJ1-1, with D possibly matching TRBD1 (6 bases). Sequencing used PBMCs. The TCR was taken from a woman between 40 and 50 years old in good health and CMV-seronegative. This CDR3 is CASSYIRTVWGTEAFF. In nucleotides, the CDR3 is TGTGCCAGCAGTTATATCAGGACAGTTTGGGGCACTGAAGCTTTCTTT.